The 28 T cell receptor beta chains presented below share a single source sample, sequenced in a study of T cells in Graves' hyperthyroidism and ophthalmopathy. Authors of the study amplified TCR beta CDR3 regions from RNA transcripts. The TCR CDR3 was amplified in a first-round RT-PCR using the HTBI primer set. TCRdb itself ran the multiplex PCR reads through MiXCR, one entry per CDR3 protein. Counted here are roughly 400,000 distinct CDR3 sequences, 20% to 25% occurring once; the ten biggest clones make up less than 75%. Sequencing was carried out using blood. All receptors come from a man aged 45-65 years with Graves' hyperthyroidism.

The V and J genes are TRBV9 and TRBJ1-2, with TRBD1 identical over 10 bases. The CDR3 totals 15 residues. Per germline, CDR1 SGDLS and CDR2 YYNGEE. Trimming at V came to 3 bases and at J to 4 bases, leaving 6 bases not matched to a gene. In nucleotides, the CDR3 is TGTGCCAGCAGCGAGGGACAGGGGCGAATCTATGGCTACACCTTC. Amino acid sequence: CASSEGQGRIYGYTF.

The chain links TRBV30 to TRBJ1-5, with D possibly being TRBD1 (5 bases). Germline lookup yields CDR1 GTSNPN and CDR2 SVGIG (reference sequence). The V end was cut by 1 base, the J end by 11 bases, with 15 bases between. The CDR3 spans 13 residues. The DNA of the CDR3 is TGTGCCTGGAGTGGGGCAGGGATGTTGACCCAGCATTTT. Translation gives CAWSGAGMLTQHF.

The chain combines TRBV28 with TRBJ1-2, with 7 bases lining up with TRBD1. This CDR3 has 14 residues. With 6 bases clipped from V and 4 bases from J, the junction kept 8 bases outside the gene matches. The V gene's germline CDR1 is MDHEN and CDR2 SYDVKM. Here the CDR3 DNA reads TGTGCCAGCAGGGAGGACAGGTGGGCCTATGGCTACACCTTC. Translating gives CASREDRWAYGYTF.

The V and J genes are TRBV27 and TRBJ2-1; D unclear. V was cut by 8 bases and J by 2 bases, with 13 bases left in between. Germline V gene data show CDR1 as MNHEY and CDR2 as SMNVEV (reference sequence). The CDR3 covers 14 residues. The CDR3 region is CASSATATYNEQFF. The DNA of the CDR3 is TGTGCCAGCTCGGCGACGGCCACCTACAATGAGCAGTTCTTC.

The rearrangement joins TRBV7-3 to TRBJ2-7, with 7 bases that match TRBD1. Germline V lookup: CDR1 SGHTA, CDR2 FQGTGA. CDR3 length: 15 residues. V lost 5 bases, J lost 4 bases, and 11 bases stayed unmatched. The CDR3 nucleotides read TGTGCCAGCAGCCAAGAGGATTACAGGGGATACGAGCAGTACTTC. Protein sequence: CASSQEDYRGYEQYF.

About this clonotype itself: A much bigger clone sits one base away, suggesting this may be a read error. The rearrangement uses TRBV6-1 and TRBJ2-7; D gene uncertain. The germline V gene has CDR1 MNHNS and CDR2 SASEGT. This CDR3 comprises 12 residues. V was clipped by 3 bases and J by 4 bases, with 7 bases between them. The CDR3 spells CASSDLGYEQYF. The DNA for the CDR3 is TGTGCCAGCAGTGACCTGGGTTACGAGCAGTACTTC.

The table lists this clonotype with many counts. The chain's CDR3 is CASSRIPYNEQFF. DNA of the CDR3: TGTGCCAGCAGCCGCATCCCCTACAATGAGCAGTTCTTC. V is TRBV7-3 and J is TRBJ2-1; D is undetermined. Germline CDR1 reads SGHTA; CDR2 reads FQGTGA. Trimming shortened V by 5 bases and J by 2 bases, and 7 bases separated the two germline ends. This CDR3 has 13 amino acids.

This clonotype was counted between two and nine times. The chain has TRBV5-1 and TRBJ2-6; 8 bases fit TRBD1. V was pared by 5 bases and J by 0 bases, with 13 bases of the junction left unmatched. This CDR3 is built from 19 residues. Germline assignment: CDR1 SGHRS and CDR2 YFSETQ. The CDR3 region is CASSWTGPGPSSGANVLTF. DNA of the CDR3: TGCGCCAGCAGTTGGACAGGGCCGGGCCCTAGCTCTGGGGCCAACGTCCTGACTTTC.

CDR3 loop: CASSLRGLAGYNEQFF. The DNA for the CDR3 is TGTGCCAGCAGCTTAAGGGGGCTAGCGGGGTACAATGAGCAGTTCTTC. The chain uses TRBV11-3 and TRBJ2-1, with 9 bases aligning to TRBD2. This CDR3 comprises 16 residues. The germline gives CDR1 SGHNT, CDR2 YENEEA. V shed 2 bases and J 4 bases; nucleotides not matched to a gene: 6.

The CDR3 sequence is CASSFNYYRFTGQAREQYF. The CDR3 DNA is TGTGCCAGCAGCTTTAATTACTACAGGTTCACTGGACAGGCAAGGGAGCAGTACTTC. The rearrangement links TRBV11-2 to TRBJ2-7; the match to TRBD1 covers 7 bases. The length of the CDR3 is 19 residues. Germline CDR1 SGHAT, CDR2 FQNNGV. J lost 7 bases, V lost 3 bases, and 24 bases had no gene match.

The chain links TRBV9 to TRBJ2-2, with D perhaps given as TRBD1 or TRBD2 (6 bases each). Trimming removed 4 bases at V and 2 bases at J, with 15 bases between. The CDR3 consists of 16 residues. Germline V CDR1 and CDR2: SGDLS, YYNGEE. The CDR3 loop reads CASSPTTGANTGELFF. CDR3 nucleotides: TGTGCCAGCAGCCCGACAACGGGGGCAAACACCGGGGAGCTGTTTTTT.

CDR3 bases: TGTGCCAGCTCCCGCAGGGCACGAGCTAATGAAAAACTGTTTTTT. Protein: CASSRRARANEKLFF. The chain employs TRBV18 and TRBJ1-4; possible D gene TRBD1, 5 bases. Trimming took 6 bases from V and 3 from J, leaving 14 bases between them. In germline, CDR1 is KGHSH, CDR2 LQKENI. CDR3 size: 15 residues.

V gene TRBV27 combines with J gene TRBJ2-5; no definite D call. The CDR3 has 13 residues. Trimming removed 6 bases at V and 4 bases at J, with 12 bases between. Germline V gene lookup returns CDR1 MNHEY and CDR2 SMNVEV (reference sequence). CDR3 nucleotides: TGTGCCAGCAGGGGTCTGGGTCGAGAGACCCAGTACTTC. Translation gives CASRGLGRETQYF.

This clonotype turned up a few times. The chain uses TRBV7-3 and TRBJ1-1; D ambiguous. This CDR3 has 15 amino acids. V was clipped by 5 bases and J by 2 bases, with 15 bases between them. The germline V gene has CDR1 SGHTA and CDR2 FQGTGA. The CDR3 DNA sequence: TGTGCCAGCAGCGCCCCCCCCGGGGTTAACACTGAAGCTTTCTTT. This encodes CASSAPPGVNTEAFF. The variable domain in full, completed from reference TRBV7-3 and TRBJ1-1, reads GAGVSQTPSNKVTEKGKYVELRCDPISGHTALYWYRQSLGQGPEFLIYFQGTGAADDSGLPNDRFFAVRPEGSVSTLKIQRTERGDSAVYLCASSAPPGVNTEAFFGQGTRLTVV.

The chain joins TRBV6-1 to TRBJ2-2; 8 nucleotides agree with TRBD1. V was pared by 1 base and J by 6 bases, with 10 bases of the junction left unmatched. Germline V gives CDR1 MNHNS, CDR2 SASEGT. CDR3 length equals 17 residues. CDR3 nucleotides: TGTGCCAGCAGTGAAGAGATTGGGACAGGCTTAGCCGGGGAGCTGTTTTTT. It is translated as CASSEEIGTGLAGELFF.

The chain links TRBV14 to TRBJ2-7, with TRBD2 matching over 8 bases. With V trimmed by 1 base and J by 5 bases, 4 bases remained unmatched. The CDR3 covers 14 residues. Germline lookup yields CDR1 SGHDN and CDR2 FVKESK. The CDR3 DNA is TGTGCCAGCAGCCAAGTGGCGGGGGGCCACGAGCAGTACTTC. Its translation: CASSQVAGGHEQYF.

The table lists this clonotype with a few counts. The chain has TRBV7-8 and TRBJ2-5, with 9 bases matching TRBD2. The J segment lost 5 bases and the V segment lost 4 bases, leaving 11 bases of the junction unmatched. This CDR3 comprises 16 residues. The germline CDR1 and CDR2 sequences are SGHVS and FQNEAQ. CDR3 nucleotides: TGTGCCAGCAGCTACAGTGGCGGGAGGGCCTCGGAGACCCAGTACTTC. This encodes CASSYSGGRASETQYF.

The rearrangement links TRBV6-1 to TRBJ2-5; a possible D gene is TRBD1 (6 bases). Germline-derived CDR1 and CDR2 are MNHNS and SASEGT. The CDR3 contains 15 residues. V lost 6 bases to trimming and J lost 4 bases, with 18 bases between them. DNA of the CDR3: TGTGCCAGCAGCCACTTACAGGGTATCGGAGAGACCCAGTACTTC. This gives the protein CASSHLQGIGETQYF.

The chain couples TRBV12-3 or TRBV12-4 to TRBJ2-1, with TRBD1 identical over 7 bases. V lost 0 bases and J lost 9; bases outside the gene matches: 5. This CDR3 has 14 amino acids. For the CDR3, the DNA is TGTGCCAGCAGTTTAGCCGATACAGGGGTTGAGCAGTTCTTC. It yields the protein CASSLADTGVEQFF.

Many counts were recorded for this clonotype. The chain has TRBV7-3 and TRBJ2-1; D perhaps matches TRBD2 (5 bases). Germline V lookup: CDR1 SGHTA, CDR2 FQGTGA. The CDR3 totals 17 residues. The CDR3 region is CVTYERSNPSSYNEQFF. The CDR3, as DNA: TGTGTCACCTATGAGCGGTCCAACCCGAGCTCCTACAATGAGCAGTTCTTC.

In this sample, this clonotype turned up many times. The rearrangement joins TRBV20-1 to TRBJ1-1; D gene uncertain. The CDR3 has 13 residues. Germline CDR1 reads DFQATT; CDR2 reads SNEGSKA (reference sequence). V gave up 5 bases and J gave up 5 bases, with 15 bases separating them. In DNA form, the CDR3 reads TGCAGTGCTCCCAAGGATGGAGGAACTGAAGCTTTCTTT. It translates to CSAPKDGGTEAFF.

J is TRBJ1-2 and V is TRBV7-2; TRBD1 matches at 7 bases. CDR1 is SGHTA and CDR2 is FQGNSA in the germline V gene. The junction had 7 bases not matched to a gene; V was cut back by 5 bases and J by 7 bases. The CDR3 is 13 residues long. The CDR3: CASSTDRRGGYTF. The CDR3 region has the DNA TGTGCCAGCAGCACGGACAGGAGAGGTGGCTACACCTTC.

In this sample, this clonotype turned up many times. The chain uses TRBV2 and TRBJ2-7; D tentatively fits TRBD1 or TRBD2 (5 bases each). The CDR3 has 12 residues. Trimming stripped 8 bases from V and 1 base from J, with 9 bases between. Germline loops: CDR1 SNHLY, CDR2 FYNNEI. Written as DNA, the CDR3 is TGTGCCAGCGGGACGGAGTCCTACGAGCAGTACTTC. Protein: CASGTESYEQYF.

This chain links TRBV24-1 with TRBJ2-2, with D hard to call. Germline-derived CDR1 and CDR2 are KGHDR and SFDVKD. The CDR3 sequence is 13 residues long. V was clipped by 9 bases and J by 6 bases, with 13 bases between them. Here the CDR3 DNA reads TGTGCCACCCAAGGTAGGGCGGCCGGGGAGCTGTTTTTT. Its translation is CATQGRAAGELFF.

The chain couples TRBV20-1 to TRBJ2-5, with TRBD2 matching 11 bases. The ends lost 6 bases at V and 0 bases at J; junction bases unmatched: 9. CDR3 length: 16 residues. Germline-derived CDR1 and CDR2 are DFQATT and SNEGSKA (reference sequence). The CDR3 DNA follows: TGCAGTGCCAATAGGCTAGCGGGAGGTTACCAAGAGACCCAGTACTTC. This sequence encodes CSANRLAGGYQETQYF.

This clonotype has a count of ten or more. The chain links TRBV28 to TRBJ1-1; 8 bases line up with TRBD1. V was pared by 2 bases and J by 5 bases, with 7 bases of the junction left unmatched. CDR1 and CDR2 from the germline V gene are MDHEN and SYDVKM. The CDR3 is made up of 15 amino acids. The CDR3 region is CASSLGRRQGTEAFF. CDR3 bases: TGTGCCAGCAGTTTAGGTAGGAGACAGGGGACTGAAGCTTTCTTT.

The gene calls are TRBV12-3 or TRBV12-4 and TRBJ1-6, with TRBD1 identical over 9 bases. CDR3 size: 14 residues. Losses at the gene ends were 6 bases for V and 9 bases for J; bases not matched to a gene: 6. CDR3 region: CASSPGTGFSPLHF. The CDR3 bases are TGTGCCAGCAGCCCCGGGACAGGGTTTTCACCCCTCCACTTT.

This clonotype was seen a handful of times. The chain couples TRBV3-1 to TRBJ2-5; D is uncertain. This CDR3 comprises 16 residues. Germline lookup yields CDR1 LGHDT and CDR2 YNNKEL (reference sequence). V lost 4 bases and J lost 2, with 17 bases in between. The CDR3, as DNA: TGTGCCAGCAGCCCTCGGACCGTTGGCCTTCAAGAGACCCAGTACTTC. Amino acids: CASSPRTVGLQETQYF.